This T cell receptor (beta chain) appears in the sequencing data of a study of T cells in Graves' hyperthyroidism and ophthalmopathy. Germline loops: CDR1 SQVTM, CDR2 ANQGSEA. The V gene lost 6 bases and the J gene lost 2 bases, with 19 bases spanning the gap. This CDR3 spans 15 amino acids. This clonotype was observed at least ten times. The TCR beta CDR3 regions underwent amplification using RNA transcripts as the source. HTBI primers were used for first-round RT-PCR of the TCR CDR3. MiXCR was run by TCRdb on the multiplex PCR reads, yielding one entry per CDR3 protein. The sample holds around 500,000 distinct CDR3 sequences, 12% to 15% seen once.

The genes are TRBV29-1 and TRBJ2-5; D is unclear. The sequence came from a woman aged 40-49 years with Graves' hyperthyroidism. Source material: blood. The CDR3 spells CSVKFGRRQQETQYF. The DNA of the CDR3 is TGCAGCGTAAAGTTCGGCCGACGACAACAAGAGACCCAGTACTTC.